The 21 T cell receptor beta chains below were found in one sample sequenced in a study of follicular helper T cells after annual influenza vaccination. TCRdb's copy holds only in-frame clones and misses some; the assay was immunoSEQ multiplex PCR. The repertoire holds approximately 5,000 clones, with under 90% as singletons. Specified time point: 2015-2016 season, pre-vaccination. The material sequenced was CXCR5+ CD38- circulating T follicular helper cells from blood, taken on the day of influenza vaccination. Subset denoted: circulating Tfh, non-naive CD4+CXCR5+PD-1+ (ICOS+CD38+ or ICOS-CD38-). The receptors were gathered from an adult who received the influenza vaccine.

This clone was seen only once. The chain links TRBV7-2 to TRBJ1-1; D is unclear. CDR1 and CDR2 (germline): SGHTA, FQGNSA. The CDR3 covers 12 residues. V was pared by 5 bases and J by 8 bases, with 12 bases between. The CDR3: CASSPQIREAFF. CDR3 coding DNA: TGTGCCAGCAGCCCTCAAATACGCGAAGCTTTCTTT.

This clone is a singleton in its sample. The gene calls are TRBV20-1 and TRBJ1-2, with D hard to call. Germline V gives CDR1 DFQATT, CDR2 SNEGSKA (reference sequence). This CDR3 has 11 residues. Trimming stripped 3 bases from V and 4 bases from J, with 6 bases between. The CDR3 sequence: CSASGSYGYTF. In nucleotides, the CDR3 is TGCAGTGCTAGCGGCAGCTATGGCTACACCTTC.

The sample holds one count of this clone. The rearrangement joins TRBV9 to TRBJ2-2; D is perhaps TRBD2 (5 bases). The CDR3 is 14 amino acids. Germline CDR1 is SGDLS and CDR2 is YYNGEE. V was shortened by 3 bases and J by 7 bases, with 13 bases between the two germline ends. The CDR3 sequence is CASSGGGPSGELFF. CDR3 sequence (DNA): TGTGCCAGCAGCGGAGGAGGCCCTAGCGGGGAGCTGTTTTTT. Based on the CDR3 plus reference TRBV9 and TRBJ2-2, the full variable domain is DSGVTQTPKHLITATGQRVTLRCSPRSGDLSVYWYQQSLDQGLQFLIQYYNGEERAKGNILERFSAQQFPDLHSELNLSSLELGDSALYFCASSGGGPSGELFFGEGSRLTVL.

The J gene is TRBJ1-6, the V gene TRBV9; a weak D match, TRBD1 (6 bases). The CDR3 is made up of 17 amino acids. Germline V gene data show CDR1 as SGDLS and CDR2 as YYNGEE. V lost 0 bases to trimming and J lost 7 bases, with 17 bases between them. The CDR3 loop reads CASSVASRTESNSPLHF. The CDR3 nucleotides read TGTGCCAGCAGCGTAGCCTCCAGGACAGAGTCGAATTCACCCCTCCACTTT.

The V and J genes are TRBV28 and TRBJ1-3; D might be TRBD1 (5 bases). This CDR3 is 16 amino acids long. Trimming pared 3 bases from V and 0 bases from J, leaving 12 bases between. Germline values: CDR1 MDHEN, CDR2 SYDVKM. CDR3 nucleotides: TGTGCCAGCAGTTTCTTGGGGCCCATCTCTGGAAACACCATATATTTT. Translating gives CASSFLGPISGNTIYF.

This chain uses TRBV6-5 with TRBJ2-2; no clear D. From germline, CDR1 is MNHEY and CDR2 SVGAGI. V was trimmed by 6 bases and J by 4 bases, leaving 12 bases between them. The CDR3 runs 14 residues. The CDR3 DNA reads as TGTGCCAGCAGCAGCCCCCTGTCCACCGGGGAGCTGTTTTTT. Encoded protein: CASSSPLSTGELFF.

This clone was seen only a few times. This chain links TRBV7-9 with TRBJ1-6; D uncertain. V dropped 1 base and J dropped 7 bases, with 2 bases sitting between them. The CDR3 runs to 12 residues. The germline V gene has CDR1 SEHNR and CDR2 FQNEAQ (reference sequence). CDR3 nucleotide sequence: TGTGCCAGCAGCTTAGTAAATTCACCCCTCCACTTT. This sequence encodes CASSLVNSPLHF. The full variable domain, its missing parts supplied by reference TRBV7-9 and TRBJ1-6, is DTGVSQNPRHKITKRGQNVTFRCDPISEHNRLYWYRQTLGQGPEFLTYFQNEAQLEKSRLLSDRFSAERPKGSFSTLEIQRTEQGDSAMYLCASSLVNSPLHFGNGTRLTVT.

In its sample, this clone was seen a few times. This chain connects TRBV6-5 to TRBJ1-6; the D is unclear. Per germline, CDR1 MNHEY and CDR2 SVGAGI. Trimming pared 2 bases from V and 6 bases from J, leaving 11 bases between. This CDR3 is 15 amino acids long. CDR3 coding DNA: TGTGCCAGCAGTTACGATCCCGCGGGTAATTCACCCCTCCACTTT. It encodes CASSYDPAGNSPLHF.

The chain is built from TRBV18 and TRBJ1-4; D gene ambiguous. Trimming removed 3 bases from V and 7 bases from J, with 9 bases in between. This CDR3 contains 13 residues. Per the germline V gene, CDR1 is KGHSH and CDR2 is LQKENI. This chain's CDR3 is CASSPGNGEKLFF. In DNA, the CDR3 is TGTGCCAGCTCACCGGGGAACGGTGAAAAACTGTTTTTT.

The chain couples TRBV12-5 to TRBJ2-1; no firm D call. This CDR3 has 14 residues. Between the trimmed V and J ends, which lost 3 bases and 9 bases, there was a span of 15 bases. Germline lookup yields CDR1 LGHNT and CDR2 FRNRAP. The CDR3 spells CASGFGTELGEQFF. The CDR3 DNA reads TGTGCTAGTGGTTTTGGAACGGAGTTGGGTGAGCAGTTCTTC.

DNA for the CDR3: TGTGCCAGCAGACACCCCCTCTACAGGGGACGGACCGGGGAGCTGTTTTTT. This encodes CASRHPLYRGRTGELFF. The V and J genes are TRBV6-8 and TRBJ2-2; 7 bases are shared with TRBD1. CDR3 length: 17 residues. Germline V CDR1 and CDR2: MNHGY, SAAAGT. V shed 6 bases, J shed 5 bases, and the junction held 15 bases outside the gene matches.

The rearrangement joins TRBV10-3 to TRBJ1-4, with 9 bases identical to TRBD1. Per the germline V gene, CDR1 is ENHRY and CDR2 is SYGVKD. V gave up 10 bases and J gave up 5 bases; unmatched junction bases: 11. The CDR3 spans 15 residues. CDR3 coding DNA: TGTGCCAGCCGCTTCGGGACAGGGTTAAATGAAAAACTGTTTTTT. Amino acid sequence: CASRFGTGLNEKLFF.

The chain employs TRBV6-1 and TRBJ2-7, with D possibly TRBD2 on 6 matching bases. Trimming removed 5 bases from V and 0 bases from J, with 11 bases in between. The CDR3 is 14 amino acids. Germline values: CDR1 MNHNS, CDR2 SASEGT. In DNA, the CDR3 is TGTGCCAGCAGTTTCGCGGGGTTCTCCTACGAGCAGTACTTC. Translation: CASSFAGFSYEQYF.

The chain uses TRBV2 and TRBJ2-2; 7 positions match TRBD1. This CDR3 is built from 13 residues. J lost 5 bases, V lost 5 bases, and 2 bases had no gene match. The germline V gene has CDR1 SNHLY and CDR2 FYNNEI. This chain's CDR3 is CASSKQGTGELFF. CDR3 in DNA: TGTGCCAGCAGTAAACAGGGGACCGGGGAGCTGTTTTTT.

This sequence joins TRBV5-1 and TRBJ2-6; D is undetermined. The CDR3 extends over 13 amino acids. V lost 6 bases to trimming and J lost 4 bases, with 8 bases between them. Germline loops: CDR1 SGHRS, CDR2 YFSETQ. The CDR3 loop reads CASKWGGANVLTF. CDR3 nucleotides: TGCGCCAGCAAGTGGGGAGGGGCCAACGTCCTGACTTTC.

This chain uses TRBV7-8 with TRBJ2-5; D remains unclear. CDR3 length: 15 amino acids. V lost 1 base to trimming and J lost 5 bases, with 14 bases between them. In germline, CDR1 is SGHVS, CDR2 FQNEAQ. In nucleotides, the CDR3 is TGTGCCAGCAGCTTAGGAGCGCGTGGGGTCGAGACCCAGTACTTC. This translates into CASSLGARGVETQYF.

The chain is built from TRBV6-5 and TRBJ2-5, with D perhaps given as TRBD1 or TRBD2 (6 bases each). The length of the CDR3 is 14 residues. V lost 7 bases, J lost 0 bases, and 12 bases lay in between. Germline values: CDR1 MNHEY, CDR2 SVGAGI. In nucleotides, the CDR3 is TGTGCCAGCACCTCGGGGGCCTACCAAGAGACCCAGTACTTC. Protein sequence: CASTSGAYQETQYF.

This chain links TRBV7-6 with TRBJ2-7; perhaps TRBD1 as D (6 bases). V lost 1 base and J 6 bases, leaving 19 bases between the germline ends. The CDR3 totals 16 residues. Germline-derived CDR1 and CDR2 are SGHVS and FNYEAQ. The CDR3 spells CASSLVGQGQVGEQYF. Here the CDR3 DNA reads TGTGCCAGCAGCTTAGTCGGGCAGGGGCAGGTCGGCGAGCAGTACTTC.

The gene calls are TRBV9 and TRBJ1-3; tentatively, D is TRBD1 (6 bases). With 0 bases removed from V and 0 bases from J, the gap between germline ends came to 10 bases. The CDR3 has 16 amino acids. Germline V gene data show CDR1 as SGDLS and CDR2 as YYNGEE. The CDR3 sequence: CASSVGNRDSGNTIYF. CDR3 DNA: TGTGCCAGCAGCGTAGGGAACAGGGACTCTGGAAACACCATATATTTT.

The rearrangement joins TRBV7-9 to TRBJ2-4; D is uncertain. The V end was cut by 5 bases, the J end by 3 bases, with 8 bases between. The CDR3 runs 13 residues. Germline V gene lookup returns CDR1 SEHNR and CDR2 FQNEAQ (reference sequence). DNA of the CDR3: TGTGCCAGCAGCGCCAGTTTCAAAAACATTCAGTACTTC. Protein sequence: CASSASFKNIQYF.

J is TRBJ2-3 and V is TRBV7-2; D not resolved. CDR3 length: 14 amino acids. Germline CDR1 SGHTA, CDR2 FQGNSA. V shed 3 bases and J shed 0 bases, with 7 bases lying between them. CDR3 region: CASSFTTSTDTQYF. The CDR3, as DNA: TGTGCCAGCAGCTTCACTACTAGCACAGATACGCAGTATTTT. Combining the CDR3 with reference TRBV7-2 and TRBJ2-3 gives the whole variable domain GAGVSQSPSNKVTEKGKDVELRCDPISGHTALYWYRQSLGQGLEFLIYFQGNSAPDKSGLPSDRFSAERTGGSVSTLTIQRTQQEDSAVYLCASSFTTSTDTQYFGPGTRLTVL.